The clone carrying this T cell receptor beta chain was seen a handful of times. As yet, its antigen is unknown. The sample belongs to a study of shared clonotypes between healthy human individuals. Overall study context: CD8 memory received one plate per donor, CD8 naive two, CD4 memory three and CD4 naive three.

Deep was the level at which the assay was run. Profiling relied on immunoSEQ multiplex PCR, and the TCRdb table lists in-frame clones only, not all of them. The data contain roughly 640,000 clones, around 72% of them singletons. A split of CD4+ cells into CD45RA+ naive and CD45RA-negative memory subsets was performed. This CDR3 has 13 residues. The germline V gene encodes CDR1 SEHNR and CDR2 FQNEAQ (reference sequence). V shed 6 bases and J shed 6 bases, with 14 bases lying between them. Overall study findings and caveats: Generally, naive subsets came out with larger estimated richness than memory subsets.

This sequence originates from a woman in her 30s in good health. The sequenced material came from memory CD4+ T cells sorted from blood. The subset denotes: CD45RA-negative fraction. V gene TRBV7-9 combines with J gene TRBJ1-1; D is unresolved. The DNA of the CDR3 is TGTGCCAGCAGTCAAACGGCTCCATCTGAAGCTTTCTTT. Protein: CASSQTAPSEAFF.